These T cell receptor beta chains were read from a single sample in a study of shared clonotypes between healthy human individuals. Assay: immunoSEQ multiplex PCR; the TCRdb copy retains only in-frame clones and omits some. This sample has approximately 100,000 clones, with around 68% found just once. Sequencing was carried out using memory CD8+ T cells sorted from blood. These receptors were taken from a woman aged 25-40 years in good health. CDR3s include the opening cysteine and the closing phenylalanine or tryptophan. The D gene is left open where the match is weak. The size entry is marked missing in some rows and otherwise reads once, few, many or a size class.

>TRBV29-1|TRBJ1-2|-|few
TGCAGCGTTGACGCTGATCGAGGTGGCTACACCTTC
CSVDADRGGYTF
>TRBV6-6|TRBJ1-1|-|-
TGTGCCAGCAGTTACTTAAGACCCGCTGAAGCTTTCTTT
CASSYLRPAEAFF
>TRBV6-5|TRBJ1-4|-|-
TGTGCCAGCAGTTATCTTCTTCAGGGGTTTCCTGAAAAACTGTTTTTT
CASSYLLQGFPEKLFF
>TRBV18|TRBJ1-5|-|-
TGTGCCAGCTCGGGGCTGCGCAATCAGCCCCAGCATTTT
CASSGLRNQPQHF
>TRBV4-1|TRBJ2-2|-|-
TGCGCCAGCAGCCAAGAAGGGCTAGTTGGGACCGGGGAGCTGTTTTTT
CASSQEGLVGTGELFF
>TRBV27|TRBJ2-7|TRBD1|many
TGTGCCAGCAGTTTTCTGGGACAGGCGTTCGAGCAGTACTTC
CASSFLGQAFEQYF
>TRBV13|TRBJ2-7|-|many
TGTGCCAGCAGCTTAGAGGGGGGAGTTTCCTACGAGCAGTACTTC
CASSLEGGVSYEQYF
>TRBV27|TRBJ2-3|-|-
TGTGCCAGCAGTTTAATAGCGACAAGCACAGATACGCAGTATTTT
CASSLIATSTDTQYF
>TRBV11-2|TRBJ2-3|TRBD1|-
TGTGCCAGCAGCCCGCAGGACAGGGGGATAGCATATATCACAGATACGCAGTATTTT
CASSPQDRGIAYITDTQYF
>TRBV25-1|TRBJ2-7|TRBD2|few
TGTGCCAGCGGGGGGGTCACCTACGAGCAGTACTTC
CASGGVTYEQYF
>TRBV6-1|TRBJ1-1|-|-
TGTGCCAGCAGTGGGCAGGGTGCTGAAGCTTTCTTT
CASSGQGAEAFF
>TRBV27|TRBJ2-3|-|-
TGTGCCAGCAGTCTGTCGGTCACTACTAGCACAGATACGCAGTATTTT
CASSLSVTTSTDTQYF
>TRBV25-1|TRBJ2-7|TRBD2|-
TGTGCCAGCAGCCTCAGCGGGAATATCTACGAGCAGTACTTC
CASSLSGNIYEQYF
>TRBV9|TRBJ2-5|-|-
TGTGCCAGCAGCGTAGCAGGCTCCCAAGAGACCCAGTACTTC
CASSVAGSQETQYF
>TRBV7-6|TRBJ2-2|TRBD2|-
TGTGCCAGCAGCTACCCTAGCGGGAGTAGTACCGGGGAGCTGTTTTTT
CASSYPSGSSTGELFF
>TRBV2|TRBJ2-7|TRBD2|-
TGTGCCAGCAGCCCCGGGACTAGCGGCCTGGGTGGCTCCTACGAGCAGTACTTC
CASSPGTSGLGGSYEQYF
>TRBV29-1|TRBJ2-1|-|-
TGCAGCGTTGTGCGGCGAACCGAGCAGTTCTTC
CSVVRRTEQFF
>TRBV27|TRBJ1-2|-|-
TGTGCCAGCAGTTTAGCAGGGAACTATGGCTACACCTTC
CASSLAGNYGYTF
>TRBV6-1|TRBJ1-1|-|-
TGTGCCAGCAGACAAGGGTCAGGGCTGAACACTGAAGCTTTCTTT
CASRQGSGLNTEAFF
>TRBV14|TRBJ1-2|-|-
TGTGCCAGCAGCCAGCCGGGACGGCATGGCTACACCTTC
CASSQPGRHGYTF
>TRBV19|TRBJ2-1|-|once
TGTGCCAGTAGCACCGGGACTTCATACAATGAGCAGTTCTTC
CASSTGTSYNEQFF
>TRBV6-1|TRBJ1-1|-|-
TGTGCCAGCAGCGAAGGCCGTCTTGGGGGCACTGAAGCTTTCTTT
CASSEGRLGGTEAFF
>TRBV27|TRBJ1-1|-|-
TGTGCCAGCAGTTCCTCTGGGGGGGTCCGTCAGGCTTTCTTT
CASSSSGGVRQAFF
>TRBV5-4|TRBJ2-7|TRBD1|-
TGTGCCAGCAGCCACCGGGACAGCTCCTACGAGCAGTACTTC
CASSHRDSSYEQYF
>TRBV5-6|TRBJ1-5|-|-
TGTGCCAGCAGCTATTGGGCGTATTCCCAGGAACAGCCCCAGCATTTT
CASSYWAYSQEQPQHF